This TCR beta chain was recorded in a study of cytomegalovirus exposure and HLA in healthy donors. Study-level findings and limits: A later analysis showed that HLA-associated TCR beta chains had undergone more clonal expansion than equally common others. Earlier analysis yielded a pattern in which most TCR beta V segments were productive about 90% or about 30% of the time. An observed cluster of highly shared sequence variants was recorded as a likely sequencing artifact.

About this clone itself: The antigen is undetermined. Different DNA sequences within this sample yield the same CDR3.

Vbeta (60) and Jbeta (13) primers were used in the PCR. TCRdb's copy holds only in-frame clones and misses some; the assay was immunoSEQ multiplex PCR. Here the sample spans under 150,000 clones, roughly four fifths being singletons. Looked up from germline, CDR1 is SGHTA and CDR2 is FQGNSA. Trimming shortened V by 5 bases and J by 4 bases, and 15 bases separated the two germline ends. The CDR3 spans 14 residues. Sequencing used PBMCs. The chain carries TRBV7-2 and TRBJ2-7, with D possibly being TRBD2 (5 bases). The clonotype comes from a boy younger than 10 in good health and CMV-seronegative. CDR3 amino acids: CASSHGEGGYEQYF. The CDR3 DNA sequence: TGTGCCAGCAGCCATGGAGAAGGCGGGTACGAGCAGTACTTC.